This T cell receptor (beta chain) derives from a study of long-term antiretroviral therapy in people with HIV. Findings of the study overall: The data indicate that diversity increased after ART but remained below transplant donor controls. Among HIV repertoires, CDR3 length ranges were narrower than those of controls.

The ends lost 3 bases at V and 3 bases at J; junction bases unmatched: 4. This CDR3 is 16 amino acids long. Germline V gene data show CDR1 as SGHVS and CDR2 as FNYEAQ. Run at survey level, the immunoSEQ assay was version v3.0. The study targeted about 40,000-55,000 T-cell genomes per sample in sequencing. The repertoire was sequenced with immunoSEQ multiplex PCR; TCRdb's copy has only in-frame clones and lacks some. This sample yields about 33,000 clones, of which more than 60% are seen a single time; about 7.1% belongs to the top ten. Comment on this clone: Its antigen is currently unknown.

Sequenced material: unsorted PBMCs, taken 2 years after starting antiretroviral therapy. The chain couples TRBV7-6 to TRBJ2-1; 11 positions match TRBD2. The TCR was taken from a woman aged 45-65 years with HIV. DNA of the CDR3: TGTGCCAGCAGCTTCACTAGCGGGGGAAGCTACAATGAGCAGTTCTTC. Its translation is CASSFTSGGSYNEQFF.